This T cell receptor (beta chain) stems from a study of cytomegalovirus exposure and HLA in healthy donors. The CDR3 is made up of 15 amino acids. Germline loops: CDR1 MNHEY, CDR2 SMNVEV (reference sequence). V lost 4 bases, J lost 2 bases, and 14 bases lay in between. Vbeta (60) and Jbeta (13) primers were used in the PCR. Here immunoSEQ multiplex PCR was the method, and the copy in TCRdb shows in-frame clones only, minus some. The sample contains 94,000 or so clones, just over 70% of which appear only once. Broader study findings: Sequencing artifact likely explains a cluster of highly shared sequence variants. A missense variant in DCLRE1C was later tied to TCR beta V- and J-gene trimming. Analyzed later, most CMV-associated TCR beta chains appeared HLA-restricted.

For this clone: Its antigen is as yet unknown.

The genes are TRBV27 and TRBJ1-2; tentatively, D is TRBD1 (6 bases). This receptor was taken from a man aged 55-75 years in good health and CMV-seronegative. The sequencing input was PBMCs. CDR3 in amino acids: CASSSDVQGNYGYTF. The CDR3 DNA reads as TGTGCCAGCAGTTCCGATGTGCAGGGGAACTATGGCTACACCTTC.